A single sample gave rise to the 14 T cell receptor beta chains below, sequenced in a study of beta chain features in type 1 diabetes. Study results and caveats: Shorter TCRB CDR3s, moderately but significantly so, marked every one of the four CD4+ subsets in Type 1 diabetes patients.

The entirety of the isolated RNA underwent reverse transcription, so expressed TCRB transcripts were sequenced. Measured with immunoSEQ multiplex PCR; TCRdb has only the in-frame clones, and not every one. The sample consists of approximately 240,000 clones, more than 15% of them appearing once. Antigens of these TCRs are unknown. Input material: naive CD4+ T cells from blood. The receptors shown here come from a man aged 25-45 years with type 1 diabetes.

This chain connects TRBV30 to TRBJ2-5; D possibly corresponds to TRBD2 (6 bases). With 5 bases removed from V and 5 bases from J, the gap between germline ends came to 18 bases. The CDR3 totals 14 residues. Germline values: CDR1 GTSNPN, CDR2 SVGIG (reference sequence). The CDR3 spells CAWATSGGPETQYF. The CDR3, as DNA: TGTGCCTGGGCAACGAGTGGAGGGCCGGAGACCCAGTACTTC.

This clone was found a few times. The chain recombines TRBV10-3 with TRBJ2-5; D tentatively reads TRBD1 or TRBD2 (5 bases each). V was trimmed by 5 bases and J by 5 bases, leaving 15 bases between them. The CDR3 extends over 14 amino acids. CDR1 ENHRY and CDR2 SYGVKD come from the germline V gene. The CDR3 sequence: CAISRTWGSETQYF. DNA for the CDR3: TGTGCCATCAGTCGAACATGGGGGTCGGAGACCCAGTACTTC.

This clone came up a few times. V is TRBV4-1 and J is TRBJ1-2; maybe TRBD1 (6 bases). The CDR3 has 16 residues. V shed 3 bases and J shed 4 bases, with 18 bases lying between them. The germline V gene has CDR1 MGHRA and CDR2 YSYEKL. CDR3 loop: CASSHDTGSLAYGYTF. CDR3 bases: TGCGCCAGCAGCCATGATACAGGGTCTCTCGCCTATGGCTACACCTTC.

This clone has a handful of counts. This chain links TRBV7-9 with TRBJ2-7; TRBD1 is a possible D gene (6 bases). The V end lost 1 base, the J end lost 4 bases, and 8 bases lay between the germline ends. Per germline, CDR1 SEHNR and CDR2 FQNEAQ (reference sequence). The CDR3 has 13 amino acids. CDR3 sequence: CASSLGGQYEQYF. In DNA form, the CDR3 reads TGTGCCAGCAGCTTAGGGGGGCAGTACGAGCAGTACTTC.

The genes are TRBV29-1 and TRBJ2-1; D perhaps matches TRBD1 (5 bases). V was shortened by 6 bases and J by 5 bases, with 17 bases between the two germline ends. The CDR3 is 14 residues long. CDR1 and CDR2 (germline): SQVTM, ANQGSEA. The CDR3 is CSVPPRGGHNEQFF. For the CDR3, the DNA is TGCAGCGTCCCCCCTAGGGGTGGCCACAATGAGCAGTTCTTC.

This clone appeared a few times. The chain couples TRBV29-1 to TRBJ2-7; 8 bases are a match to TRBD1. With 4 bases clipped from V and 4 bases from J, the junction kept 6 bases outside the gene matches. CDR1 SQVTM and CDR2 ANQGSEA come from the germline V gene. The CDR3 sequence is 13 residues long. CDR3 loop: CSVGGTGSYEQYF. In nucleotides, the CDR3 is TGCAGCGTTGGAGGGACAGGTTCGTACGAGCAGTACTTC.

The rearrangement joins TRBV28 to TRBJ2-5; D is uncertain. Germline CDR1 and CDR2: MDHEN and SYDVKM. Trimming shortened V by 7 bases and J by 5 bases, and 14 bases separated the two germline ends. There are 13 residues in the CDR3. CDR3: CASTDGVEETQYF. CDR3 bases: TGTGCCAGCACAGACGGAGTAGAGGAGACCCAGTACTTC.

The chain employs TRBV11-1 and TRBJ2-7, with TRBD1 matching over 11 bases. The germline CDR1 and CDR2 sequences are SGHAT and FQDESV (reference sequence). Trimming took 7 bases from V and 2 from J; bases not matched to a gene: 7. This CDR3 comprises 15 residues. The CDR3: CASNSPDRGPYEQYF. The CDR3 bases are TGTGCCAGCAATTCCCCGGACAGGGGGCCCTACGAGCAGTACTTC. The full variable domain, with the rest looked up from reference TRBV11-1 and TRBJ2-7, is EAEVAQSPRYKITEKSQAVAFWCDPISGHATLYWYRQILGQGPELLVQFQDESVVDDSQLPKDRFSAERLKGVDSTLKIQPAELGDSAMYLCASNSPDRGPYEQYFGPGTRLTVT.

V and J are TRBV19 and TRBJ1-2, with D possibly matching TRBD1 (5 bases). The V and J ends lost 5 bases and 5 bases respectively, with 12 bases between them. The CDR3 sequence is 13 residues long. Germline V lookup: CDR1 LNHDA, CDR2 SQIVND (reference sequence). The CDR3 bases are TGTGCCAGTAGTTTCCGGGACCGGTATGGCTACACCTTC. This codes for CASSFRDRYGYTF. Filled out from reference TRBV19 and TRBJ1-2, the complete variable domain reads DGGITQSPKYLFRKEGQNVTLSCEQNLNHDAMYWYRQDPGQGLRLIYYSQIVNDFQKGDIAEGYSVSREKKESFPLTVTSAQKNPTAFYLCASSFRDRYGYTFGSGTRLTVV.

In its sample, this clone was seen a few times. The V gene is TRBV29-1, the J gene TRBJ2-4; 10 bases agree with TRBD1. Germline V lookup: CDR1 SQVTM, CDR2 ANQGSEA. V lost 7 bases and J lost 6; bases outside the gene matches: 3. The CDR3 contains 12 residues. CDR3 sequence reads: CSGGQGGNIQYF. CDR3 bases: TGCAGCGGAGGACAGGGGGGAAACATTCAGTACTTC. Combining the CDR3 with reference TRBV29-1 and TRBJ2-4 gives the whole variable domain SAVISQKPSRDICQRGTSLTIQCQVDSQVTMMFWYRQQPGQSLTLIATANQGSEATYESGFVIDKFPISRPNLTFSTLTVSNMSPEDSSIYLCSGGQGGNIQYFGAGTRLSVL.

This clone came up a few times. V and J are TRBV29-1 and TRBJ2-1, with TRBD1 as a possible D gene (5 bases). CDR1 is SQVTM and CDR2 is ANQGSEA in the germline V gene. With 7 bases removed from V and 1 base from J, the gap between germline ends came to 8 bases. This CDR3 spans 12 amino acids. CDR3 residues: CSGRDSYNEQFF. DNA for the CDR3: TGCAGCGGCAGGGATTCCTACAATGAGCAGTTCTTC.

This clone turned up a few times. V and J are TRBV18 and TRBJ1-1; D uncertain. Trimming shortened V by 4 bases and J by 2 bases, and 5 bases separated the two germline ends. Germline V lookup: CDR1 KGHSH, CDR2 LQKENI. This CDR3 region has 12 residues. The CDR3 bases are TGTGCCAGCTCACGCTTAAACACTGAAGCTTTCTTT. This sequence encodes CASSRLNTEAFF.

The gene calls are TRBV7-2 and TRBJ2-3; D uncertain. This CDR3 comprises 15 residues. Per germline, CDR1 SGHTA and CDR2 FQGNSA. V was cut by 2 bases and J by 5 bases, with 14 bases left in between. CDR3 bases: TGTGCCAGCAGCTTATGGCTGGGATCAGGAGATACGCAGTATTTT. Translated: CASSLWLGSGDTQYF.

The V gene is TRBV9, the J gene TRBJ1-4, with a tentative D call TRBD1 (5 bases). Germline loops: CDR1 SGDLS, CDR2 YYNGEE. The V and J ends lost 4 bases and 5 bases respectively, with 12 bases between them. The CDR3 has 14 amino acids. In nucleotides, the CDR3 is TGTGCCAGCAGCCCGGGGACCCTAAATGAAAAACTGTTTTTT. Translation: CASSPGTLNEKLFF.